This T cell receptor beta chain was identified during a study of blood T cells in healthy people across ages. Study observations and caveats: Bulk PBMC profiling left naive and antigen-experienced comparisons inconclusive. Older age went with lower TCR beta diversity per million T cells, in a roughly linear way. Estimated diversity across one million T cells was deemed an underestimate.

Alongside a J-beta primer mix, a sample-barcoded 5' primer served in a second PCR lasting about 7 to 12 cycles. A minimum of 3 million CDR3-containing paired-end reads was obtained for each sample. TCRdb fed the 5' RACE reads into MiXCR, producing one record per CDR3 protein. The sample shows under 2,000,000 distinct CDR3 sequences, roughly 52% of them seen only once. Remarks on this clonotype: Its antigen is undetermined.

The origin of this receptor is a woman between 40 and 50 years old in good health. The sequencing input was blood.

CDR3 DNA sequence: TGCAGTGCTGAGTCGGGTTGGGGAGCCAAAAACATTCAGTACTTC. Amino acids: CSAESGWGAKNIQYF. J is TRBJ2-4 and V is TRBV20-1; unclear D gene. Germline CDR1 is DFQATT and CDR2 is SNEGSKA (reference sequence). V dropped 5 bases and J dropped 0 bases, with 14 bases sitting between them. The CDR3 loop spans 15 amino acids.